This T cell receptor beta chain was captured by sequencing in a study of T cells after yellow fever vaccination. A universal primer site and UMIs were added as TCR cDNA was made by 5'RACE template switching. TCRdb redid the calling of the 5' RACE reads with MiXCR, one entry per CDR3 protein. The sample contains 25,000 or so distinct CDR3 sequences, approximately 4.2% of which appear only once. There are many counts of this clonotype. From germline, CDR1 is SGHVS and CDR2 FQNEAQ. The CDR3 is 14 residues long. The V and J ends lost 5 bases and 0 bases respectively, with 7 bases between them. Study results and caveats: From the bulk population, abundant clonotypes could contaminate and appear within FACS-sorted repertoires. Once the booster was given, most primary-vaccination clones reappeared, at approximately 97% for CD4 and approximately 88% for CD8.

The chain recombines TRBV7-8 with TRBJ2-2; D not resolved. The sample in question was PBMCs, either bulk or a sorted T-cell subset (CD4+, CD8+, memory, or dextramer-sorted; not recorded which), obtained on the day of the yellow fever booster vaccination. The clonotype originates from a young man who received the YFV17D yellow fever vaccine. The CDR3 protein is CASSAVANTGELFF. CDR3 sequence (DNA): TGTGCCAGCAGCGCAGTCGCGAACACCGGGGAGCTGTTTTTT.